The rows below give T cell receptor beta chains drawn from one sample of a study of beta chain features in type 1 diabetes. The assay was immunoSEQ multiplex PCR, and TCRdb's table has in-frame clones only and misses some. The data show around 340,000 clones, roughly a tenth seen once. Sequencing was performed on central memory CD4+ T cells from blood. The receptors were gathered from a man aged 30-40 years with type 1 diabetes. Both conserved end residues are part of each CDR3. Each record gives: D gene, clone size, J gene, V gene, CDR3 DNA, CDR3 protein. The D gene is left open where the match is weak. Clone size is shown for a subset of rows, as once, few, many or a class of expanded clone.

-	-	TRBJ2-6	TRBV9	TGTGCCAGCAGCGTAGGTACGGGCCTAAGTGGGGCCAACGTCCTGACTTTC	CASSVGTGLSGANVLTF
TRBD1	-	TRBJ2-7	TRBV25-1	TGTGCCAGCAGGGGACAGGGCCACGAGCAGTACTTC	CASRGQGHEQYF
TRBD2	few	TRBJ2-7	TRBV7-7	TGTGCTAGCAGCTCCCACCCGGGAGGCGAGCAGTACTTC	CASSSHPGGEQYF
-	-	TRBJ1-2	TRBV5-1	TGCGCCAGCAGCTTGTCGCAGGGGAACTATGGCTACACCTTC	CASSLSQGNYGYTF
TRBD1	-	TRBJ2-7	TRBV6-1	TGTGCCAGCAGGGCAGTGACAGGGGGGACCTACGAGCAGTACTTC	CASRAVTGGTYEQYF
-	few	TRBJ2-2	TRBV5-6	TGTGCCAGCAGCTTGGTAGGGGGAACCGGGGAGCTGTTTTTT	CASSLVGGTGELFF
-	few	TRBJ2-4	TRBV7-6	TGTGCCAGCAGCTTAGACAGGATTAACATTCAGTACTTC	CASSLDRINIQYF
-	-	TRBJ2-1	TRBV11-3	TGTGCCAGCAGCGTCCGAGTCGGCTCCTACAATGAGCAGTTCTTC	CASSVRVGSYNEQFF
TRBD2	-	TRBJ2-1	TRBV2	TGTGCCAGCAGTGTACTAGCGGGGGCGCGCTCCTACAATGAGCAGTTCTTC	CASSVLAGARSYNEQFF
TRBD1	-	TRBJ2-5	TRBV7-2	TGTGCCAGCAGCTTTGGCAGGGGGCTGTCAGTTGGAGGGACCCAGTACTTC	CASSFGRGLSVGGTQYF
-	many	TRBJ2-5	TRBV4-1	TGCGCCAGCAGCCAAGATTTCAGGGGTAGAGAGACCCAGTACTTC	CASSQDFRGRETQYF
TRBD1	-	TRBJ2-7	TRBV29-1	TGCAGCGTTGAAGGAGGACAGGGGCTATACGAGCAGTACTTC	CSVEGGQGLYEQYF
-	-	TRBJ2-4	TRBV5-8	TGTGCCAGCAGCTCCCCTTTACTAGCCAAAAACATTCAGTACTTC	CASSSPLLAKNIQYF
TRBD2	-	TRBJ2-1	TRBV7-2	TGTGCCAGCCGGGGACTAGCGGGGGCCCTTGAGCAGTTCTTC	CASRGLAGALEQFF